The rows below give T cell receptor beta chains drawn from one sample of a study of monozygotic twins with inflammatory bowel disease. From its re-call of the 5' RACE reads, TCRdb lists each CDR3 protein once, without DNA. The listing records about 110,000 distinct CDR3 sequences. Sequencing input: blood. These receptors came from a human donor with ulcerative colitis or Crohn's disease, or a healthy co-twin of an affected twin (not recorded which). The CDR3 runs from the conserved cysteine through the conserved F or W.

j_call v_call cdr3_aa
TRBJ2-3 TRBV20-1 CSVITRAVWTDTQYF
TRBJ2-7 TRBV4-2 CASSQDWAHEQYF
TRBJ1-4 TRBV12-3/TRBV12-4 CASSLFGGQFF
TRBJ2-7 TRBV5-1 CASSFIAGGPNEQYF
TRBJ2-2 TRBV7-9 CASSLRGGRNTGELFF
TRBJ1-3 TRBV7-9 CASRSGTSGNTIYF
TRBJ2-7 TRBV27 CASSRLARSYEQYF
TRBJ2-7 TRBV18 CASSPGPVPDYEQYF
TRBJ2-3 TRBV6-1 CASSTSGRDTDTQYF
TRBJ2-1 TRBV5-1 CASSPRLTGGGNEQFF
TRBJ2-2 TRBV5-4 CASSLGLETDTGELFF
TRBJ2-7 TRBV25-1 CASSASGYEQYF
TRBJ2-2 TRBV7-3 CASSLTSTGSGSGELFF
TRBJ2-1 TRBV7-2 CASRTGTVYNEQFF
TRBJ1-2 TRBV6-6 CASSYSEEDYGYTF
TRBJ1-2 TRBV5-1 CASSLEGTDNTF
TRBJ2-7 TRBV20-1 CSAPRDRGSYEQYF
TRBJ1-5 TRBV6-2/TRBV6-3 CASTSRGGRQPQHF
TRBJ1-1 TRBV7-9 CASSLPDDTEAFF
TRBJ1-5 TRBV4-1 CASSQTGRRQPQHF
TRBJ2-1 TRBV5-4 CASSPDGGLLNEQFF
TRBJ2-4 TRBV4-2 CASSLDWDLGKNIQYF
TRBJ1-1 TRBV27 CASRLGSLMNTEAFF
TRBJ2-5 TRBV7-6 CASSDGTSGGYYQETQYF
TRBJ2-1 TRBV3-1 CASSSTASYNEQFF
TRBJ2-7 TRBV7-2 CASSFPGQPTSEQYF
TRBJ1-4 TRBV10-2 CASSSARGEEKLFF
TRBJ2-1 TRBV6-5 CASTGANNEQFF
TRBJ1-5 TRBV5-6 CASSYGWGQPQHF
TRBJ2-5 TRBV5-6 CASSFRTSGEETQYF